Listed below are T cell receptor beta chains from one sample, sequenced in a study of human T cells and chemical hapten exposure. MiXCR was run by TCRdb on the RACE reads, yielding one entry per CDR3 protein. The sample holds approximately 260,000 distinct CDR3 sequences, around 7.7% seen once. This specimen consisted of whole blood, obtained in connection with sensitization to the hapten diphenylcyclopropenone (DPC). The receptor source for this set is a man aged 18 to 35 with alopecia areata. Some clones in this sample may be carry-over from other donors' samples. The CDR3 runs from the conserved cysteine through the conserved F or W. Fields, in order: clone size, D gene, J gene, V gene, CDR3 protein, CDR3 DNA. A D gene is named only where the DNA matches it firmly. Only some rows state a clone size, as once, few, many or a class for expanded clones.

>many|.|TRBJ2-1|TRBV20-1
CSARDPAWQEQFF
TGCAGTGCTAGAGATCCCGCGTGGCAGGAGCAGTTCTTC
>many|TRBD2|TRBJ2-7|TRBV20-1
CSARPLAAEFSYEQYF
TGCAGTGCTAGACCGCTAGCGGCGGAATTTTCCTACGAGCAGTACTTC
>few|.|TRBJ1-1|TRBV6-2/TRBV6-3
CASSSEGVMNTEAFF
TGTGCCAGCAGTTCAGAAGGGGTCATGAACACTGAAGCTTTCTTT
>.|.|TRBJ1-6|TRBV9
CASSVGPPRNSPLHF
TGTGCCAGCAGCGTTGGCCCCCCGAGGAATTCACCCCTCCACTTT
>few|TRBD1|TRBJ2-1|TRBV6-5
CASSFDRGSYNEQFF
TGTGCCAGCAGCTTCGACAGGGGGTCCTACAATGAGCAGTTCTTC
>few|TRBD1|TRBJ1-1|TRBV7-9
CASSAWTGSAEAFF
TGTGCCAGCAGCGCCTGGACAGGGAGCGCTGAAGCTTTCTTT
>.|.|TRBJ2-4|TRBV4-3
CASSRDPPRVAKNIQYF
TGCGCCAGCAGCCGGGACCCCCCTAGGGTAGCCAAAAACATTCAGTACTTC
>many|.|TRBJ1-1|TRBV11-2
CASSLVRVMNTEAFF
TGTGCCAGCAGCTTGGTGCGCGTTATGAACACTGAAGCTTTCTTT
>.|.|TRBJ2-3|TRBV27
CASSSAKTQYF
TGTGCCAGCAGTTCCGCCAAAACGCAGTATTTT
>.|TRBD2|TRBJ2-1|TRBV20-1
CSARGNSGGTYNEQFF
TGCAGTGCTAGAGGGAATAGCGGGGGGACCTACAATGAGCAGTTCTTC
>.|.|TRBJ1-1|TRBV10-2
CASEMDTEAFF
TGCGCCAGCGAGATGGACACTGAAGCTTTCTTT
>.|.|TRBJ1-2|TRBV5-1
CASSTAGDILNYGYTF
TGCGCCAGCAGCACCGCCGGAGACATACTCAACTATGGCTACACCTTC
>.|.|TRBJ2-2|TRBV29-1
CSVSGGTGELFF
TGCAGCGTTAGTGGGGGGACCGGGGAGCTGTTTTTT
>many|.|TRBJ2-5|TRBV12-3/TRBV12-4
CASSLGRQETQYF
TGTGCCAGCAGTTTAGGGCGACAAGAGACCCAGTACTTC
>.|.|TRBJ1-5|TRBV12-3/TRBV12-4
CASSPPGPNQPQHF
TGTGCCAGCAGTCCACCGGGGCCTAATCAGCCCCAGCATTTT
>few|.|TRBJ1-2|TRBV20-1
CSAREGELRSGYGYTF
TGCAGTGCTAGAGAGGGGGAACTCCGTTCTGGCTATGGCTACACCTTC
>many|.|TRBJ1-6|TRBV6-5
CASSYSNSPLHF
TGTGCCAGCAGTTATTCGAATTCACCCCTCCACTTT
>.|.|TRBJ2-3|TRBV12-3/TRBV12-4
CASSLARRTDTQYF
TGTGCCAGCAGTTTAGCCCGACGCACAGATACGCAGTATTTT
>.|.|TRBJ2-6|TRBV3-1
CASGHPGANVLTF
TGTGCCAGCGGCCACCCAGGGGCCAACGTCCTGACTTTC
>few|.|TRBJ2-6|TRBV6-5
CASRRDLRSGANVLTF
TGTGCCAGCAGACGGGACCTACGCTCTGGGGCCAACGTCCTGACTTTC
>.|.|TRBJ1-5|TRBV4-2
CASSQPGPPNQPQHF
TGTGCCAGCAGCCAACCGGGACCTCCCAATCAGCCCCAGCATTTT
>.|.|TRBJ1-4|TRBV7-8
CASSPLGAENEKLFF
TGTGCCAGCAGCCCTCTCGGGGCGGAGAATGAAAAACTGTTTTTT
>few|TRBD1|TRBJ2-5|TRBV7-2
CASSEDGTAEETQYF
TGTGCCAGCAGCGAAGACGGGACAGCTGAAGAGACCCAGTACTTC
>few|.|TRBJ2-2|TRBV3-1
CASSPGGPGRDTGELFF
TGTGCCAGCAGCCCAGGCGGGCCAGGGCGGGACACCGGGGAGCTGTTTTTT
>few|TRBD1|TRBJ1-1|TRBV12-3/TRBV12-4
CASRSTGVKTEAFF
TGTGCCAGCAGATCGACAGGGGTCAAGACTGAAGCTTTCTTT
>few|TRBD1|TRBJ2-7|TRBV11-2
CASSLAGGGQYF
TGTGCCAGCAGCTTAGCAGGGGGTGGGCAGTACTTC
>few|.|TRBJ1-2|TRBV28
CASSSASLRNGNYGYTF
TGTGCCAGCAGTTCCGCCTCCCTCCGGAACGGAAACTATGGCTACACCTTC
>many|.|TRBJ2-3|TRBV28
CASSTWGSTDTQYF
TGTGCCAGCAGCACCTGGGGTAGCACAGATACGCAGTATTTT
>many|.|TRBJ2-2|TRBV12-3/TRBV12-4
CASSLSGELFF
TGTGCCAGCAGTTTGTCCGGGGAGCTGTTTTTT
>few|TRBD1|TRBJ1-3|TRBV29-1
CSVETGGSGNTIYF
TGCAGCGTTGAGACAGGGGGAAGTGGAAACACCATATATTTT
>few|TRBD2|TRBJ2-1|TRBV7-2
CASSLLPGGHQYNEQFF
TGTGCCAGCAGCTTACTTCCGGGGGGGCACCAATACAATGAGCAGTTCTTC
>.|.|TRBJ1-2|TRBV12-3/TRBV12-4
CASSFDPLWGYTF
TGTGCCAGCAGTTTTGACCCCCTCTGGGGCTACACCTTC
>.|.|TRBJ1-1|TRBV29-1
CSVEDGRERDEAFF
TGCAGCGTTGAAGATGGTAGGGAAAGGGATGAAGCTTTCTTT
>.|TRBD2|TRBJ2-7|TRBV27
CASSSGTSGLYEQYF
TGTGCCAGCAGTTCCGGGACTAGCGGGCTCTACGAGCAGTACTTC
>.|.|TRBJ1-1|TRBV11-2
CASSYPGASNTEAFF
TGTGCCAGCAGCTATCCCGGGGCCTCGAACACTGAAGCTTTCTTT
>.|TRBD1|TRBJ2-2|TRBV10-3
CAISAHRTGSGELFF
TGTGCCATCAGTGCCCATCGGACAGGCTCCGGGGAGCTGTTTTTT
>few|.|TRBJ1-5|TRBV6-5
CASSQDEGQPQHF
TGTGCCAGCAGTCAGGATGAGGGCCAGCCCCAGCATTTT
>many|TRBD2|TRBJ2-3|TRBV7-2
CASSLELAVLDTQYF
TGTGCCAGCAGCTTAGAACTAGCGGTGTTAGATACGCAGTATTTT
>few|.|TRBJ1-1|TRBV9
CASSVATAGAVQTEAFF
TGTGCCAGCAGCGTAGCTACGGCAGGGGCGGTTCAGACTGAAGCTTTCTTT
>.|TRBD1|TRBJ2-3|TRBV12-3/TRBV12-4
CASSPNGQGSGTDTQYF
TGTGCCAGCAGTCCAAACGGACAGGGATCGGGCACAGATACGCAGTATTTT
>many|TRBD1|TRBJ1-1|TRBV29-1
CSVVTGLVTAFF
TGCAGCGTTGTGACAGGGCTGGTCACTGCTTTCTTT
>.|.|TRBJ1-1|TRBV10-3
CAISDDKAPTMNTEAFF
TGTGCCATCAGTGATGACAAAGCGCCTACTATGAACACTGAAGCTTTCTTT
>.|.|TRBJ2-1|TRBV9
CASSVETRVVGEQFF
TGTGCCAGCAGCGTAGAGACACGGGTCGTGGGTGAGCAGTTCTTC
>.|.|TRBJ2-7|TRBV9
CASSVAPTSYEQYF
TGTGCCAGCAGCGTAGCCCCTACTAGCTACGAGCAGTACTTC
>.|TRBD1|TRBJ2-1|TRBV6-2/TRBV6-3
CASTRRTGGDEQFF
TGTGCCAGCACTCGACGGACAGGGGGTGATGAGCAGTTCTTC
>few|.|TRBJ1-2|TRBV6-2/TRBV6-3
CASSTDRKYGYTF
TGTGCCAGCAGCACAGACAGGAAGTATGGCTACACCTTC
>few|.|TRBJ1-2|TRBV5-1
CASSLSVTYGYTF
TGCGCCAGCAGCTTGTCAGTAACCTATGGCTACACCTTC
>many|TRBD1|TRBJ1-3|TRBV28
CASSLTGRGNTIYF
TGTGCCAGCAGTCTGACAGGGAGAGGAAACACCATATATTTT
>.|TRBD2|TRBJ2-5|TRBV7-3
CASSRGLAAETQYF
TGTGCCAGCAGCCGTGGACTAGCAGCGGAGACCCAGTACTTC
>many|.|TRBJ1-4|TRBV7-9
CASSPRPVGQKLFF
TGTGCCAGCAGCCCTAGACCGGTCGGACAAAAACTGTTTTTT
>.|.|TRBJ1-2|TRBV12-3/TRBV12-4
CASSLPGQLYGYTF
TGTGCCAGCAGTCTACCGGGACAACTCTATGGCTACACCTTC
>many|.|TRBJ2-5|TRBV29-1
CSGRGWGETQYF
TGCAGCGGCCGGGGCTGGGGAGAGACCCAGTACTTC
>few|.|TRBJ2-5|TRBV10-2
CASRIKRDWEETQYF
TGCGCCAGCAGGATTAAACGGGACTGGGAAGAGACCCAGTACTTC
>many|TRBD1|TRBJ1-2|TRBV7-2
CASSLRQGAMDGYTF
TGTGCCAGCAGCTTAAGGCAGGGGGCGATGGATGGCTACACCTTC
>.|.|TRBJ2-5|TRBV14
CASSQAGKETQYF
TGTGCCAGCAGCCAAGCCGGAAAAGAGACCCAGTACTTC
>.|.|TRBJ1-5|TRBV20-1
CSARTDRDQPQHF
TGCAGTGCTAGGACGGACAGAGATCAGCCCCAGCATTTT
>many|.|TRBJ1-5|TRBV2
CASSRTTGKQPQHF
TGTGCCAGCAGCCGAACGACAGGAAAACAGCCCCAGCATTTT